This is a list of T cell receptor beta chains from one sample in a study of blood T cells in healthy people across ages. TCRdb recomputed calls from the 5' RACE reads with MiXCR, one row per CDR3 protein. Of about 700,000 distinct CDR3 sequences in the sample, about a third were seen once. Specimen: blood. Every receptor here comes from a woman older than 75 in good health. CDR3s include the opening cysteine and the closing phenylalanine or tryptophan. The D gene is left open where the match is weak. Expanded clones get a size class; other rows say once, few or many, or leave the size out.

j_call clone_size v_call d_call cdr3_aa cdr3_nt
TRBJ2-7 many TRBV5-1 . CASSLAGRRGSIYEQYF TGCGCCAGCAGCTTGGCGGGTCGACGGGGATCAATCTACGAGCAGTACTTC
TRBJ2-4 . TRBV9 . CASSVAGQGGQNIQYF TGTGCCAGCAGCGTAGCGGGGCAGGGTGGACAAAACATTCAGTACTTC
TRBJ1-1 . TRBV5-1 TRBD1 CASSLGGQALNTEAFF TGCGCCAGCAGCTTGGGGGGACAGGCCTTGAACACTGAAGCTTTCTTT
TRBJ2-1 many TRBV7-7 . CASSLEMSSYNEQFF TGTGCTAGCAGCTTAGAGATGAGCTCCTACAATGAGCAGTTCTTC
TRBJ2-1 . TRBV10-3 TRBD2 CAISQRTSGGQQLFDNEQFF TGTGCCATCAGCCAGAGGACTAGCGGGGGGCAACAACTCTTCGACAATGAGCAGTTCTTC
TRBJ1-1 . TRBV2 . CASSPRDVNTEAFF TGTGCCAGCAGTCCCCGGGACGTTAACACTGAAGCTTTCTTT
TRBJ2-1 once TRBV7-2 . CASSLAGGQFF TGTGCCAGCAGCTTAGCTGGGGGGCAGTTCTTC
TRBJ2-7 once TRBV5-1 . CASSLARSASKLNEQYF TGCGCCAGCAGCTTGGCACGATCGGCAAGCAAGTTGAACGAGCAGTACTTC
TRBJ1-1 . TRBV20-1 . CSVTGNTEAFF TGCAGTGTTACAGGGAACACTGAAGCTTTCTTT
TRBJ1-2 once TRBV6-2/TRBV6-3 . CASSLTGTPTYGYTF TGTGCCAGCAGCCTCACCGGGACCCCTACTTATGGCTACACCTTC
TRBJ1-1 . TRBV12-3/TRBV12-4 . CASSLSGRGTEAFF TGTGCCAGCAGTTTGAGTGGCAGGGGTACTGAAGCTTTCTTT
TRBJ2-5 many TRBV12-3/TRBV12-4 TRBD2 CASSSTSGAQETQYF TGTGCCAGCAGTTCGACTAGCGGGGCCCAAGAGACCCAGTACTTC
TRBJ1-1 many TRBV4-3 . CASSQDPGVNTEAFF TGCGCCAGCAGCCAAGATCCGGGAGTAAACACTGAAGCTTTCTTT
TRBJ1-1 . TRBV20-1 TRBD1 CSATYRGPFGEAFF TGCAGTGCGACGTACAGGGGACCTTTCGGCGAAGCTTTCTTT
TRBJ1-1 few TRBV14 TRBD1 CASSQETGWNTEAFF TGTGCCAGCAGCCAAGAGACAGGGTGGAACACTGAAGCTTTCTTT
TRBJ1-5 many TRBV12-3/TRBV12-4 . CASSLGAGPGNQPQHF TGTGCCAGCAGTTTAGGAGCCGGACCTGGCAATCAGCCCCAGCATTTT
TRBJ2-1 . TRBV27 . CASSFLVSYNEQFF TGTGCCAGCAGTTTTCTAGTATCCTACAATGAGCAGTTCTTC
TRBJ2-3 many TRBV6-5 . CASTPLGGGFTDTQYF TGTGCCAGCACCCCCCTGGGAGGGGGGTTCACAGATACGCAGTATTTT
TRBJ2-7 many TRBV19 . CASSPGRGAYEQYF TGTGCCAGTAGCCCCGGTCGTGGGGCCTACGAGCAGTACTTC
TRBJ2-5 many TRBV11-3 . CASSEGGGQETQYF TGTGCCAGCAGCGAGGGTGGGGGCCAAGAGACCCAGTACTTC
TRBJ2-7 . TRBV7-2 TRBD1 CASSYTWTGSEQYF TGTGCCAGCAGCTACACCTGGACAGGGAGCGAGCAGTACTTC
TRBJ2-5 many TRBV5-4 TRBD1 CASSLTGDAWETQYF TGTGCCAGCAGCTTGACAGGGGATGCGTGGGAGACCCAGTACTTC
TRBJ2-3 . TRBV11-2 TRBD2 CASSLVGPSGRFDTQYF TGTGCCAGCAGCTTAGTAGGCCCTAGCGGGAGATTTGATACGCAGTATTTT
TRBJ1-5 . TRBV28 . CASSFELRQPQHF TGTGCCAGCAGTTTCGAGCTTCGGCAGCCCCAGCATTTT
TRBJ2-5 many TRBV15 . CATARHKETQYF TGTGCCACCGCGAGACATAAAGAGACCCAGTACTTC
TRBJ1-1 many TRBV7-2 . CASSVDLGDTEAFF TGTGCCAGCAGCGTCGATCTGGGGGACACTGAAGCTTTCTTT
TRBJ2-7 many TRBV5-1 . CASRIIGGEDAYEQYF TGCGCCAGCAGGATAATCGGCGGGGAGGATGCCTACGAGCAGTACTTC
TRBJ2-2 many TRBV20-1 TRBD2 CSASGLAGFTGELFF TGCAGTGCTAGCGGACTAGCGGGGTTCACCGGGGAGCTGTTTTTT
TRBJ1-2 many TRBV9 . CASSVTHNYGYTF TGTGCCAGCAGCGTAACCCATAACTATGGCTACACCTTC
TRBJ1-4 many TRBV5-1 . CASSTTTNEKLFF TGCGCCAGCAGTACTACAACTAATGAAAAACTGTTTTTT
TRBJ1-1 . TRBV7-2 . CASSSDTATKGSFF TGTGCCAGCAGCTCAGACACGGCGACAAAAGGTTCTTTCTTT
TRBJ1-4 . TRBV7-9 . CASSSTGTRREKLFF TGTGCCAGCAGCTCCACCGGGACACGGAGGGAAAAACTGTTTTTT
TRBJ2-5 many TRBV20-1 . CSASDVIYGETQYF TGCAGTGCTAGCGACGTCATTTACGGAGAGACCCAGTACTTC
TRBJ2-7 . TRBV20-1 . CSASTGYTYEQYF TGCAGTGCTAGTACGGGGTACACCTACGAGCAGTACTTC
TRBJ1-3 . TRBV29-1 . CSVEPAGAGNTIYF TGCAGCGTTGAACCCGCAGGGGCGGGAAACACCATATATTTT
TRBJ2-5 . TRBV6-1 . CASSPPPRQATLQETQYF TGTGCCAGCAGTCCCCCCCCACGACAGGCGACTCTCCAAGAGACCCAGTACTTC
TRBJ2-7 many TRBV27 . CASRKVRSELWKPYEQYF TGTGCCAGCAGGAAGGTTCGCAGCGAATTGTGGAAACCCTACGAGCAGTACTTC